The 12 T cell receptor beta chains below come from one sample, sequenced in a study of molecular identifiers for immune sequencing clone quantification listed by TCRdb under 2018. Library creation used PCR. The sequencing machine was an Illumina HiSeq 4000. Starting from the raw public reads, TCRdb applied fastp trimming at Q25, assembled clones with MiXCR and retained in-frame beta chains. CDR3 protein sequences are deduplicated, and each keeps its most common genes and DNA. Across this sample there are 250,000 to 400,000 distinct CDR3 sequences, with roughly 23% seen only once. The ten biggest clones cover approximately 0.84% of the sample. The sequencing sample was made of naive CD8+ T cells from blood, with Jurkat cell RNA spiked in. The cell subset or site label, as the study defines it: FACS-sorted CD8+CD4-CCR7+CD45RA+ naive T cells. The receptors here all came from a human donor in good health. Some libraries in this study had Jurkat cell RNA spiked in.

In its sample, this clonotype was seen many times. V and J are TRBV9 and TRBJ2-3; D is possibly TRBD1 or TRBD2 (5 bases each). V shed 4 bases and J shed 6 bases, with 21 bases lying between them. Germline V lookup: CDR1 SGDLS, CDR2 YYNGEE. The CDR3 consists of 16 residues. CDR3 nucleotide sequence: TGTGCCAGCAGCTATCCCCCCCGGGGCACCCATGATACGCAGTATTTT. This translates into CASSYPPRGTHDTQYF.

This clonotype was detected many times. The CDR3 DNA follows: TGTGCCTACCGTTCGCGTGAAAAACTGTTTTTT. As protein: CAYRSREKLFF. The rearrangement joins TRBV7-9 to TRBJ1-4; D is undetermined. CDR3 length equals 11 residues. V gave up 11 bases and J gave up 7 bases, with 11 bases separating them. Looked up from germline, CDR1 is SEHNR and CDR2 is FQNEAQ (reference sequence). Filled out from reference TRBV7-9 and TRBJ1-4, the complete variable domain reads DTGVSQNPRHKITKRGQNVTFRCDPISEHNRLYWYRQTLGQGPEFLTYFQNEAQLEKSRLLSDRFSAERPKGSFSTLEIQRTEQGDSAMYLCAYRSREKLFFGSGTQLSVL.

For this clonotype: This sequence may be a read error, since a much larger clone differs from it by one base. The chain has TRBV4-3 and TRBJ2-1, with D perhaps TRBD2 (5 bases). CDR3 length: 12 residues. The V gene's germline CDR1 is LGHNA and CDR2 YSLEER. Trimming shortened V by 4 bases and J by 12 bases, and 13 bases separated the two germline ends. Here the CDR3 DNA reads TGCGCCAGCAGCCTAGGGCGAGAGGGGCAGTTCTTC. Residues: CASSLGREGQFF.

Many counts were recorded for this clonotype. The genes are TRBV5-1 and TRBJ2-7; 10 bases align to TRBD1. With 4 bases clipped from V and 5 bases from J, the junction kept 9 bases outside the gene matches. This CDR3 is 15 amino acids long. Germline lookup yields CDR1 SGHRS and CDR2 YFSETQ. CDR3 nucleotide sequence: TGCGCCAGCAGCCTAACGACAGGGGGCGCGGACGAGCAGTACTTC. Translating gives CASSLTTGGADEQYF.

Many counts were recorded for this clonotype. The chain is built from TRBV29-1 and TRBJ2-2, with 7 positions matching TRBD1. The CDR3 has 14 amino acids. With 3 bases clipped from V and 4 bases from J, the junction kept 5 bases outside the gene matches. CDR1 and CDR2 from the germline V gene are SQVTM and ANQGSEA. The CDR3 coding sequence is TGCAGCGTTGATAGGGGGCAGGGCACCGGGGAGCTGTTTTTT. It codes for CSVDRGQGTGELFF.

A few counts support this clonotype. This rearrangement joins TRBV7-6 to TRBJ1-5; weak D call: TRBD1 (6 bases). Trimming left V 0 bases short and J 5 bases short, with 17 bases between. Germline assignment: CDR1 SGHVS and CDR2 FNYEAQ. There are 17 residues in the CDR3. The CDR3 DNA reads as TGTGCCAGCAGCTTAGCCTGGGCCTCAGGGGTGGATCAGCCCCAGCATTTT. Translated: CASSLAWASGVDQPQHF.

This clonotype has a count of ten or more. The chain recombines TRBV12-3 or TRBV12-4 with TRBJ1-5; D uncertain. This CDR3 is 13 amino acids long. V was cut by 5 bases and J by 4 bases, with 9 bases left in between. CDR3 in amino acids: CASSPPGNQPQHF. The CDR3 DNA reads as TGTGCCAGCAGTCCCCCAGGTAATCAGCCCCAGCATTTT.

In its sample, this clonotype was seen many times. The chain joins TRBV5-6 to TRBJ1-2; D might be TRBD1 (5 bases). Germline assignment: CDR1 SGHDT and CDR2 YYEEEE. The V end lost 6 bases, the J end lost 3 bases, and 9 bases lay between the germline ends. The CDR3 totals 12 residues. The CDR3 region has the DNA TGTGCCAGCACCAAACAGGACTATGGCTACACCTTC. Protein sequence: CASTKQDYGYTF.

The sample holds many counts of this clonotype. The chain is built from TRBV6-2 or TRBV6-3 and TRBJ1-1; no definite D call. V was trimmed by 7 bases and J by 0 bases, leaving 3 bases between them. Germline values: CDR1 MNHEY, CDR2 SVGEGT. This CDR3 has 11 residues. The CDR3 is CASTMNTEAFF. The CDR3 region has the DNA TGTGCCAGCACCATGAACACTGAAGCTTTCTTT.

This clonotype was detected ten times or more. The V gene is TRBV28, the J gene TRBJ1-6; no reliable D call. The length of the CDR3 is 13 residues. CDR1 is MDHEN and CDR2 is SYDVKM in the germline V gene. V lost 5 bases to trimming and J lost 7 bases, with 9 bases between them. The CDR3 reads CASSSRRNSPLHF. In nucleotides, the CDR3 is TGTGCCAGCAGTAGTCGGAGAAATTCACCCCTCCACTTT.

The chain has TRBV2 and TRBJ1-4; 8 bases align to TRBD1. J gave up 3 bases and V 3 bases, and 21 bases lay outside the gene matches. This CDR3 region has 21 residues. Germline V gene sequence: CDR1 SNHLY, CDR2 FYNNEI. DNA for the CDR3: TGTGCCAGCAGTGACTCCGGAAATTCGGTCAGGGGGCGGTCAGCTAATGAAAAACTGTTTTTT. Amino acids: CASSDSGNSVRGRSANEKLFF.

As for this clonotype: Because the CDR3 is missing its conserved closing phenylalanine or tryptophan, this is likely a read error. J is TRBJ2-4 and V is TRBV13; D is possibly TRBD1 or TRBD2 (6 bases each). CDR1 and CDR2 (germline): PRHDT, FYEKMQ (reference sequence). There are 15 residues in the CDR3. Trimming stripped 5 bases from V and 2 bases from J, with 13 bases between. The CDR3 here is CASSHGGASKNIQYL. CDR3 bases: TGTGCCAGCAGCCACGGGGGCGCCTCCAAAAACATTCAGTACCTC.